The 4 T cell receptor beta chains reported below all come from one sample, sequenced in a study of early T cells in non-severe SARS-CoV-2 infection. TCRdb re-called the 5' RACE reads with MiXCR, one entry per CDR3 protein. The sample holds 40,000 to 60,000 distinct CDR3 sequences, around 6.5% seen once. The specimen comprised whole blood, sampled at baseline. All receptors derive from an adult who was a healthcare worker with PCR-confirmed SARS-CoV-2 infection or an uninfected control (not recorded which).

This chain joins TRBV25-1 and TRBJ2-3, with D tentatively TRBD1 (5 bases). This CDR3 has 18 amino acids. V lost 5 bases, J lost 0 bases, and 21 bases lay in between. Germline V gene lookup returns CDR1 MGHDK and CDR2 SYGVNS. The DNA for the CDR3 is TGTGCCAGCAGTCCCCAGGGTTTCAGGAGATCTAGCACAGATACGCAGTATTTT. It specifies CASSPQGFRRSSTDTQYF.

This clonotype was recorded at least ten times. A single base separates this from a much larger clone, so it may be a read error. The chain's CDR3 is CASSLQANTEAFF. The CDR3 DNA reads TGTGCCAGCAGCTTACAGGCGAACACTGAAGCTTTCTTT. The rearrangement links TRBV5-5 to TRBJ1-1; a possible D gene is TRBD1 (5 bases). CDR1 is SGHKS, CDR2 YYEKEE, per germline (reference sequence). V lost 2 bases to trimming and J lost 1 base, with 6 bases between them. The CDR3 is 13 residues long.

The chain uses TRBV4-3 and TRBJ1-1, with 9 bases identical to TRBD1. This CDR3 contains 16 residues. CDR1 and CDR2 (germline): LGHNA, YSLEER. V dropped 2 bases and J dropped 4; count of bases not matched to a gene: 8. The CDR3 region is CASSQNQYRGPTEAFF. The CDR3 nucleotides are TGCGCCAGCAGCCAAAACCAGTACAGGGGGCCCACTGAAGCTTTCTTT.

This chain connects TRBV20-1 to TRBJ1-5; D is unresolved. V was shortened by 4 bases and J by 3 bases, with 7 bases between the two germline ends. Looked up from germline, CDR1 is DFQATT and CDR2 is SNEGSKA (reference sequence). The CDR3 length is 12 residues. CDR3 bases: TGCAGTGCTAAGGGAGTCAATCAGCCCCAGCATTTT. This gives the protein CSAKGVNQPQHF.